Each of the 2 T cell receptor beta chains below was sequenced from the same sample in a study of blood T cells in healthy people across ages. A second PCR, run for roughly 7 to 11 cycles, used a sample-barcoded 5' primer plus a J-beta primer mix. One entry per CDR3 protein, called by TCRdb with MiXCR from the 5' RACE reads. The data show about 1.7 million distinct CDR3 sequences, roughly 28% seen once. The source material was blood. Receptors originate from a woman in her 30s in good health.

This clonotype has a handful of counts. The CDR3 nucleotides are TGTGCCAGCAGCTTAGCTGGCTTAGAAGGAAACACCATATATTTT. This sequence encodes CASSLAGLEGNTIYF. This sequence joins TRBV7-2 and TRBJ1-3; D is ambiguous. The germline CDR1 and CDR2 sequences are SGHTA and FQGNSA. The CDR3 contains 15 residues. The V end was cut by 0 bases, the J end by 4 bases, with 10 bases between.

This clonotype came up many times. The chain joins TRBV2 to TRBJ2-7; a weak D match, TRBD2 (6 bases). This CDR3 has 15 residues. The V gene lost 4 bases and the J gene lost 4 bases, with 17 bases spanning the gap. From germline, CDR1 is SNHLY and CDR2 FYNNEI. The CDR3 bases are TGTGCCAGCAGTGGACGATCGACTAGTATATACGAGCAGTACTTC. Residues: CASSGRSTSIYEQYF.